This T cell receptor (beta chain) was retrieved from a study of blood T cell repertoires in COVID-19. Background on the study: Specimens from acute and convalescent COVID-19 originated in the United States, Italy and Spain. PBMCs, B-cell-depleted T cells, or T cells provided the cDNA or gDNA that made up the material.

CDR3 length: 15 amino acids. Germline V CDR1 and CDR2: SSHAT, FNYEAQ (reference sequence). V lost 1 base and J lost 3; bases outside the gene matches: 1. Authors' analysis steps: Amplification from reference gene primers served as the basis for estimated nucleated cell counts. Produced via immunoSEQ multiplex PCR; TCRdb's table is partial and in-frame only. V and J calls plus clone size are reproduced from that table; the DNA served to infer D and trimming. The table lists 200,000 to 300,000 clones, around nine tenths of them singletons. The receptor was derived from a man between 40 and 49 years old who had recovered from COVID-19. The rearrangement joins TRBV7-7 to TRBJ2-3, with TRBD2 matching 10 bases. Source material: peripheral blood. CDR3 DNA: TGTGCCAGCAGCTTAGGGACTAGCGGAACAGATACGCAGTATTTT. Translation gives CASSLGTSGTDTQYF.